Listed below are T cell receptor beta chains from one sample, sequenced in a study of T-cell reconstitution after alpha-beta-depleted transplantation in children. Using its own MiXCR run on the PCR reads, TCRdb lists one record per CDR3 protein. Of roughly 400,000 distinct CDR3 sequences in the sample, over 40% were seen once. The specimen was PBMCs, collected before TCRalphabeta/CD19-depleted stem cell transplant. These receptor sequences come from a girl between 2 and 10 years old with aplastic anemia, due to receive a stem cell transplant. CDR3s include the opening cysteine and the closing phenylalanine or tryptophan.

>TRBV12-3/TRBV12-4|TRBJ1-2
CASSLSQAGGYTF
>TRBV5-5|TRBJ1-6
CASSGWDSSPLHF
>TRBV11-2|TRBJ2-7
CASSSKPGVEQYF
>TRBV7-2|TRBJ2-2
CASRPGAPGELFF
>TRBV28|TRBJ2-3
CASTLGLAGGDTQYF
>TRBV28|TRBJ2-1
CASSPGLGDEQFF
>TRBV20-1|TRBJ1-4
CSASGQGANEKLFF
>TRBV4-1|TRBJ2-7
CASSQDTPDRGYEQYF
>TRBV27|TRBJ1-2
CASSPLEGAYGYTF
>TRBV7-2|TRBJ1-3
CASSAIGSGNTIYF
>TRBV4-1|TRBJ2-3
CASSQETTRMGDTQYF
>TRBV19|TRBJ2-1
CASNQGSSYNEQFF
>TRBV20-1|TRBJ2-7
CSASRKGNIYEQYF
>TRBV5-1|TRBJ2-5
CASSLGPTGETQYF
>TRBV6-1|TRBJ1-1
CASSEVRGNTEAFF
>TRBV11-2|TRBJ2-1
CASSLRTSDEQFF
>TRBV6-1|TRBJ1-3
CASSLRAQSGNTIYF
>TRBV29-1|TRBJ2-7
CSVAGLGPYEQYF
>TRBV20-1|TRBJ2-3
CSYYPPLTDTQYF
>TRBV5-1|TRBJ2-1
CASSTGTSGNHEQFF
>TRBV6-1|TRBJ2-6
CASTQPSGANVLTF
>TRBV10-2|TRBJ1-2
CASFTGARIDGYTF
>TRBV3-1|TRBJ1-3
CTSSPYVGRTSGNTIYF
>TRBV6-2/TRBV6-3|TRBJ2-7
CASSYSGITGYEQYF
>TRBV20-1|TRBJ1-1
CSARTGGGITEAFF
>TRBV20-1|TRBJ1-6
CSAMDRGGSPLHF
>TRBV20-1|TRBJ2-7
CSARNPQSSYEQYF
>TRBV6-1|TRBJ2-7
CASRDRQMGEQYF
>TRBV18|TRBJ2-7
CASSPAGGPYEQYF
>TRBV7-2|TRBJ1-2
CASSYDGGYTF
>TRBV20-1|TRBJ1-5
CSALGQGGNQPQHF
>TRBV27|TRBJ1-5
CASSLIGTGDQPQHF
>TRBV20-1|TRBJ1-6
CSAKTGTGNSPLHF
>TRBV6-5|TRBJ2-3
CATSGIDTQYF
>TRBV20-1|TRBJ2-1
CSARVPGLAYNEQFF
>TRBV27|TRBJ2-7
CASHRGGSGYEQYF
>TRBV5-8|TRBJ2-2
CASSRGRRTNTGELFF
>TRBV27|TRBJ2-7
CASALSGQGAHEQYF
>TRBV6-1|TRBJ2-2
CASQGQGSLPNTGELFF
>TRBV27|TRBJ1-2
CASSPGTSFGYTF
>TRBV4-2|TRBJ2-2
CASSQERGTNTGELFF